The clone carrying this T cell receptor beta chain was counted many times. Its antigen is still unknown. The entry originates in a study of cytomegalovirus exposure and HLA in healthy donors. Notes on the study in general: The classifier reportedly diagnosed cytomegalovirus status with high sensitivity and specificity. According to the study, roughly 160 TCR beta chains were cytomegalovirus-associated.

Between the trimmed V and J ends, which lost 0 bases and 7 bases, there was a span of 15 bases. CDR1 and CDR2 from the germline V gene are SNHLY and FYNNEI. This CDR3 has 15 residues. Using immunoSEQ multiplex PCR, the repertoire was profiled, and TCRdb retains in-frame clones only, with some absent. The table lists 300,000 to 400,000 clones, 86% of them singletons. The sequenced material came from PBMCs. The sequence was collected from a woman between 18 and 29 years old in good health and CMV-seronegative. The rearrangement uses TRBV2 and TRBJ1-2; D gene uncertain. CDR3 bases: TGTGCCAGCAGTGAAGCCCGACTGGTTGGTTCTGGCTACACCTTC. It encodes CASSEARLVGSGYTF.